This T cell receptor beta chain derives from a study of shared clonotypes between healthy human individuals (dated by TCRdb to the early 2020s). Some background on the complete study: The cohort included three men and two women between 18 and 49 years of age. To estimate repertoire size and how much clonotypes are shared between individuals, the study performed deep sequencing of blood TCR repertoires from a handful of healthy adults. Between about 0.85 and 9.5 billion PBMCs per donor were obtained by leukapheresis. For each donor, CD4 naive and CD4 memory were each run on three plates, CD8 naive on two plates, and CD8 memory on one plate. Libraries were prepared and TCR repertoires were sequenced by different laboratories using diverse techniques, in order to increase sequencing depth and limit assay-specific biases.

On this clone itself: Its target antigen remains unknown. Per-base quality was not reported, and no clone a single base away is much larger than it.

Using the deep immunoSEQ assay, multiplex PCR amplified TCR CDR3 regions from genomic DNA. Genomic DNA extracted from each cell subset was distributed evenly over all wells of several immunoSEQ 96-well plates, and each plate served as one replicate. For sorted subsets, around 200 ng genomic DNA, equal to about 30,000 T cell genomes, was loaded into each replicate PCR. Purified libraries were measured with a Qubit 3.0 fluorometer, size-checked on a Bioanalyzer 2100, and measured again with the KAPA Library Quantification kit. Every immunoSEQ 96-well plate was sequenced on a separate single-read 150-cycle Illumina NextSeq 550 flow cell. Per the authors' processing: The immunoSEQ output contained only junctional sequences without quality scores, so filtering could not match that applied to full-length reads. To assign V/J genes and CDR3, sequences were annotated against IMGT germline references using PyIR, a Python wrapper for IgBLAST v1.9. Reads were removed for weak V/J assignments (E-value above 1e-6), missing CDR3, stop codons, out-of-frame junctions, or ambiguous translated residues. A V3J clonotype was defined by an identical inferred V gene, J gene, and CDR3 amino acid sequence. Percentage overlap between repertoires was calculated by dividing the number of shared unique clonotypes by the size of the smaller repertoire. Repertoire richness was assessed with RTK rarefaction, the Chao1 estimator, and Recon v2.1 estimates of unobserved clonotypes. OLGA was used to compute generation probabilities for all TCRbeta clonotypes that the gDNA method yielded from several donors. TCRdb obtained this table from immuneACCESS and retained in-frame rearrangements with V and J assigned. These tables miss some clones; where compared with another copy, unresolved V genes account for less than half of the shortfall, and the remainder is unexplained. That table furnishes V, J and clone size, whereas the DNA furnished D and trimming. This sample holds 150,000 to 200,000 clones; just under 95% were observed only once. Around 0.067% of the sample lies in the top ten.

Trimming accounts for 7 bases at V and 3 bases at J, while the number of junction bases matched to no gene is 5. According to the germline V gene, CDR1 reads SQVTM and CDR2 reads ANQGSEA. The cysteine opens and the phenylalanine closes a CDR3 of 12 amino acids. The sequence is cut down to CDR3 DNA, 36 bases in frame from base 1. Healthy HIV-negative adults with no recently reported acute infections or vaccinations were included as donors. Every donor was a Caucasian adult living in Nashville, Tennessee, USA. CD4+ T cells were enriched by magnetic negative selection; naive cells were then positively selected on CD45RA, and the negative fraction formed the memory subset. Blood was collected by leukapheresis, and PBMCs were isolated by Ficoll-Histopaque density gradient centrifugation and then cryopreserved in liquid nitrogen vapor phase. Analytical flow cytometry was used to check the purity and quantity of each magnetically sorted T cell population. From each sorted fraction, genomic DNA was isolated and quantified by UV absorbance on a Nanodrop 2000c.

Results the study describes overall, beyond this receptor: Compared with non-shared clonotypes, clonotypes shared by all four sorted-subset donors had higher generation probabilities. Sampling was limited to blood, and TCR repertoires in tissue likely differ from TCR repertoires in blood. Incomplete sequencing was indicated by rarefaction of sorted-subset datasets, despite the large sequencing depth. Sharing across four donors was observed for approximately 5% of naive CD4, under 4% of naive CD8, about 2.3% of memory CD4, and roughly 0.4% of memory CD8 clonotypes. The small number of donors limited the genetic and exposure-history diversity represented. Based on pairwise subsampling, the degree of clonotype sharing among donors was expected to be affected by sequencing depth. Larger estimated clonotype richness was generally found for naive subsets than for memory subsets.

Source material: naive CD4+ T cells sorted from blood. What the cell subset or site label conveys for this sample: CD45RA+ positively selected. The sequence derives from a woman aged 25 to 39 in good health. The rearranged segments are TRBV29-1 and TRBJ1-2; 7 central nucleotides agree with TRBD1. CDR3 loop: CSAGQGDYGYTF. The DNA is as follows: TGCAGCGCGGGGCAGGGGGACTATGGCTACACCTTC.